Listed here is a single T cell receptor (beta chain). Its antigen is currently unknown. It may be a read error: a sequence one base away is much more abundant. RNA transcripts were the source from which TCR beta CDR3 regions were amplified. First-round RT-PCR employed HTBI primers, with a second-round multiplex PCR after it. Using its own MiXCR run on the multiplex PCR reads, TCRdb lists one record per CDR3 protein. The data show about 600,000 distinct CDR3 sequences, with under 40% seen just once and about 4% held by the top ten. Hyperthyroidism was new, under 2 months, in patients aged 18 to 65. The data belong to a study of Graves' ophthalmopathy and Graves' hyperthyroidism. About the research overall: Hyperthyroidism is called stable when no ophthalmopathy develops within 18 months of follow-up. Study-wide findings and caveats: Ophthalmopathy progression prediction by the model yielded a sensitivity of approximately 71% and a specificity of roughly 72%. Blood also harbored most expanded thyroid clonotypes above 0.001 frequency.

Trimming removed 5 bases at V and 10 bases at J, with 14 bases between. The CDR3 covers 11 residues. Germline CDR1 and CDR2: DFQATT and SNEGSKA (reference sequence). Sequencing was performed on peripheral blood or thyroid tissue (not recorded which). This TCR came from an adult man with Graves' hyperthyroidism. The chain couples TRBV20-1 to TRBJ1-1; D is perhaps TRBD1 (5 bases). The CDR3 here is CSAGAGGVAFF. CDR3 in DNA: TGCAGTGCTGGTGCCGGGGGGGTAGCTTTCTTT.